This is a list of T cell receptor beta chains from one sample in a study of OX40 agonist ivuxolimab in advanced cancers. Profiling relied on immunoSEQ multiplex PCR, and the TCRdb table lists in-frame clones only, not all of them. The sample contains about 82,000 clones, 85% to 90% of which appear only once. Here the sequenced sample was CD4+ or CD8+ T cells sorted from blood, taken in a trial of the OX40 agonist ivuxolimab. The receptors were sampled from an adult with an advanced solid tumor such as melanoma, head and neck, liver or kidney cancer. CDR3s include the opening cysteine and the closing phenylalanine or tryptophan. The D gene is left open where the match is weak. Where a row states a size, it is once, few, many or the class of an expanded clone; other rows omit it.

V,D,size,J,CDR3,DNA
TRBV5-1,NA,NA,TRBJ1-4,CASSLAPGGGPTNEKLFF,TGCGCCAGCAGCTTGGCCCCGGGAGGGGGGCCAACTAATGAAAAACTGTTTTTT
TRBV6-6,NA,NA,TRBJ1-1,CASSSGTTREAFF,TGTGCCAGCAGTTCCGGGACAACTAGAGAAGCTTTCTTT
TRBV10-3,TRBD1,NA,TRBJ1-5,CAISSTGDGGNQPQHF,TGTGCCATCAGCTCAACAGGGGACGGGGGGAATCAGCCCCAGCATTTT
TRBV18,NA,few,TRBJ1-2,CASSPNTGGTVYGYTF,TGTGCCAGCTCACCTAACACGGGGGGTACTGTCTATGGCTACACCTTC
TRBV7-3,NA,NA,TRBJ1-1,CASSLVSFATPEAFF,TGTGCCAGCAGCTTAGTCTCGTTTGCTACCCCTGAAGCTTTCTTT
TRBV29-1,NA,once,TRBJ2-7,CSVEEQGYEQYF,TGCAGCGTTGAAGAGCAGGGCTACGAGCAGTACTTC
TRBV6-7,NA,medium-sized,TRBJ2-3,CASSPTGTDTQYF,TGTGCCAGCAGCCCGACAGGCACAGATACGCAGTATTTT
TRBV18,NA,NA,TRBJ2-1,CASSPGVQGMLNEQFF,TGTGCCAGCTCACCCGGTGTTCAGGGTATGTTAAATGAGCAGTTCTTC
TRBV19,NA,NA,TRBJ1-1,CASSIQGMNTEAFF,TGTGCCAGTAGTATACAGGGGATGAACACTGAAGCTTTCTTT
TRBV6-1,NA,NA,TRBJ2-7,CASTEGPGSGYEQYF,TGTGCCAGCACCGAGGGGCCAGGGTCAGGCTACGAGCAGTACTTC
TRBV5-1,NA,NA,TRBJ1-1,CASSKIQGNTEAFF,TGCGCCAGCAGCAAAATACAGGGGAACACTGAAGCTTTCTTT
TRBV9,NA,NA,TRBJ2-2,CASSPRDENTGELFF,TGTGCCAGCAGCCCCCGGGACGAGAACACCGGGGAGCTGTTTTTT
TRBV5-1,NA,NA,TRBJ1-3,CASRTSGTTGNTIYF,TGCGCCAGCAGAACCTCCGGGACGACCGGAAACACCATATATTTT
TRBV28,TRBD1,NA,TRBJ1-1,CASSLSNRGFEAFF,TGTGCCAGCAGTTTATCCAACAGGGGGTTTGAAGCTTTCTTT
TRBV29-1,NA,NA,TRBJ2-3,CSGSRAPSTDTQYF,TGCAGCGGGAGTAGGGCACCTAGCACAGATACGCAGTATTTT
TRBV28,NA,NA,TRBJ2-1,CASSLYSGYNEQFF,TGTGCCAGCAGTTTATATTCCGGCTACAATGAGCAGTTCTTC
TRBV18,TRBD1,NA,TRBJ2-7,CASSPLGQGSSYEQYF,TGTGCCAGCTCACCACTGGGACAGGGGTCCTCCTACGAGCAGTACTTC
TRBV7-2,TRBD2,NA,TRBJ2-7,CASSLLAGPSYEQYF,TGTGCCAGCAGCTTATTAGCGGGCCCTTCCTACGAGCAGTACTTC
TRBV23-1,NA,NA,TRBJ1-4,CASSQSDFGGGGNEKLFF,TGCGCCAGCAGTCAATCTGATTTCGGTGGGGGGGGTAATGAAAAACTGTTTTTT
TRBV5-8,NA,NA,TRBJ2-2,CASSPGRGSGELFF,TGTGCCAGCAGCCCGGGTCGAGGAAGCGGGGAGCTGTTTTTT
TRBV5-1,NA,NA,TRBJ2-3,CASSLIGGAYGTDTQYF,TGCGCCAGCAGCTTAATTGGAGGGGCTTATGGAACAGATACGCAGTATTTT
TRBV5-1,TRBD2,NA,TRBJ2-5,CASSWGAGEETQYF,TGCGCCAGCAGTTGGGGAGCGGGAGAAGAGACCCAGTACTTC
TRBV7-3,NA,NA,TRBJ2-5,CASSQQQGETQYF,TGTGCCAGCAGCCAACAGCAGGGGGAGACCCAGTACTTC
TRBV6-1,TRBD2,NA,TRBJ2-5,CASNGLALNQETQYF,TGTGCCAGCAACGGACTAGCCCTAAATCAAGAGACCCAGTACTTC
TRBV30,TRBD2,NA,TRBJ2-1,CAWNRELAGGKFF,TGTGCCTGGAACCGGGAACTAGCGGGAGGGAAGTTCTTC
TRBV2,NA,NA,TRBJ2-2,CASTAIGGNTGELFF,TGTGCCAGCACCGCCATCGGGGGGAACACCGGGGAGCTGTTTTTT
TRBV5-1,TRBD1,NA,TRBJ2-5,CASSWTGTGAETQYF,TGCGCCAGCAGCTGGACCGGGACAGGTGCGGAGACCCAGTACTTC
TRBV6-6,TRBD2,NA,TRBJ2-7,CASSYGASGGYEQYF,TGTGCCAGCAGTTACGGGGCTAGCGGGGGATACGAGCAGTACTTC